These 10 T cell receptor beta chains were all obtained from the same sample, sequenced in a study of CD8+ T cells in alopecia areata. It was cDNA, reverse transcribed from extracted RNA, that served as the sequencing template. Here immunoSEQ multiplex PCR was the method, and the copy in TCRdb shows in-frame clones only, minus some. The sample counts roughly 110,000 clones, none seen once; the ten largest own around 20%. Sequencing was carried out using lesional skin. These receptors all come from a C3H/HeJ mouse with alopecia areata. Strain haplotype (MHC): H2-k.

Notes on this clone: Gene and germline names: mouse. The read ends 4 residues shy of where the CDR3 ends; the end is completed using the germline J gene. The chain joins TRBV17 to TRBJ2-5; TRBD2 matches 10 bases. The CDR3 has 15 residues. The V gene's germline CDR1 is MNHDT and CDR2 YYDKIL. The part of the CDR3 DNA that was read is TGTGCTAGCAGTAGTGCTGGGGGGGCGCCAGAC. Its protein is CASSSAGGAPD. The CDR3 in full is CASSSAGGAPDTQYF. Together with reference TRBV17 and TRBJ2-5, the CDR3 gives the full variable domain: DTTVKQNPRYKLARVGKPVNLICSQTMNHDTMYWYQKKPNQAPKLLLFYYDKILNREADTFEKFQSSRPNNSFCSLYIGSAGLEYSAMYLCASSSAGGAPDTQYFGPGTRLLVL.

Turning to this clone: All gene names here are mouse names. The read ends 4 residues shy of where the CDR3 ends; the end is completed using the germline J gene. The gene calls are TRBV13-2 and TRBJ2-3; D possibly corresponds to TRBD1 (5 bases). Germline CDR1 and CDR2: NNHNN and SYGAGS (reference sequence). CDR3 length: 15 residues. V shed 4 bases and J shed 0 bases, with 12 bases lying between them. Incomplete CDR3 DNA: TGTGCCAGCGGTCACAGGTCGTCTAGTGCAGAA. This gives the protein CASGHRSSSAE. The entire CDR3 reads CASGHRSSSAETLYF.

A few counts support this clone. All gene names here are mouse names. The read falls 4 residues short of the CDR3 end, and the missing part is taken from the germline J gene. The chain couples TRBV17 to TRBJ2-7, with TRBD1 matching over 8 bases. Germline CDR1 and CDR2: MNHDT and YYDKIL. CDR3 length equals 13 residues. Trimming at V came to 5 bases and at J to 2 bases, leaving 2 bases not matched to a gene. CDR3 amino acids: CASSLTGAYEQYF. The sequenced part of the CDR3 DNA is TGTGCTAGCAGTCTGACAGGGGCCTAT.

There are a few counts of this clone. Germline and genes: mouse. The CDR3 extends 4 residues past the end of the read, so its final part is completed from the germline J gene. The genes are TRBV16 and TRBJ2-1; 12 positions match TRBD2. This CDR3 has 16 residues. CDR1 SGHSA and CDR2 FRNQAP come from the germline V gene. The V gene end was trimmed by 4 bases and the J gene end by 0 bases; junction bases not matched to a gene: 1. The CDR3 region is CASSWTGGDNYAEQFF. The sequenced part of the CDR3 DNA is TGTGCAAGCAGCTGGACTGGGGGGGATAACTATGCT.

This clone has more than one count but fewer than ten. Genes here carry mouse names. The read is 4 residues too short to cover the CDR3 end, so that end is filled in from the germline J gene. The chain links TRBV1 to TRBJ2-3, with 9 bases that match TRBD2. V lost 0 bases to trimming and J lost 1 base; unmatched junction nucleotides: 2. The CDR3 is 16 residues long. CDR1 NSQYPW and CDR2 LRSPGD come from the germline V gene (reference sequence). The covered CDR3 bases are TGCACCTGCAGTGCAGATTGGGACTGGGGTGCAGAA. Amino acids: CTCSADWDWGAE. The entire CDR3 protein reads CTCSADWDWGAETLYF.

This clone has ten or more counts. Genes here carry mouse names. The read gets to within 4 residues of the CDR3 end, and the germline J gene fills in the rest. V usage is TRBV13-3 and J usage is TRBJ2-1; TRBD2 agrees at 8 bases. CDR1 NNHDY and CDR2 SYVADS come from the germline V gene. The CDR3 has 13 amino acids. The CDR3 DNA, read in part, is TGTGCCAGCAACGGGGGGGCGCGCGCT. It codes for CASNGGARA. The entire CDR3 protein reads CASNGGARAEQFF.

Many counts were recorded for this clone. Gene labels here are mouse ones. The covered CDR3 bases are TGTGCCAGCAGAAACTGGGGGAGTACCTAT. The encoded protein is CASRNWGSTY. The full-length CDR3 reads as CASRNWGSTYEQYF. The chain employs TRBV13-3 and TRBJ2-7; 8 bases align to TRBD2. The CDR3 end is not reached by the read, which stops 4 residues before it; the germline J gene fills it in. The CDR3 consists of 14 residues. Germline loops: CDR1 NNHDY, CDR2 SYVADS. J lost 2 bases, V lost 5 bases, and 6 bases had no gene match.

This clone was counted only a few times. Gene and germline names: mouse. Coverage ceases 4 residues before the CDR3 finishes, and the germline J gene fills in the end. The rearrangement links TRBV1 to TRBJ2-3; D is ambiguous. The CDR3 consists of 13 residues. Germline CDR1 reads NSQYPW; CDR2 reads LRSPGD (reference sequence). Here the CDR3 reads CTCSAVNIETLYF. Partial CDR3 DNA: TGCACCTGCAGTGCAGTAAACATAGAA.

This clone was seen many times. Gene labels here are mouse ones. CDR3 sequence reads: CASRGLGGAYAEQFF. Partial CDR3 DNA: TGTGCCAGCAGGGGACTGGGGGGCGCCTATGCT. The V call is TRBV13-1, the J call TRBJ2-1, with 12 positions matching TRBD2. Read sequence stops 4 residues before the CDR3 end, and the germline J gene provides the missing end. The junction had 3 bases not matched to a gene; V was cut back by 5 bases and J by 3 bases. The V gene's germline CDR1 is NSHNY and CDR2 SYGAGN. The CDR3 runs to 15 residues.

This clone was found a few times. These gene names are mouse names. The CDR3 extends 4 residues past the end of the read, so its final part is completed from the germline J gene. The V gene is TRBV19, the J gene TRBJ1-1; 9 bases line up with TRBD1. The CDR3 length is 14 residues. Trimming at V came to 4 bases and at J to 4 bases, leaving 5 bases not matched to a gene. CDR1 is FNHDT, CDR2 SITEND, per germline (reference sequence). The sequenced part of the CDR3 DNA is TGTGCCAGCAGTCCAGGGACAGGGTTCACA. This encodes CASSPGTGFT. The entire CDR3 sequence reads CASSPGTGFTEVFF. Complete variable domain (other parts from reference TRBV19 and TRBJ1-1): GGIITQTPKFLIGQEGQKLTLKCQQNFNHDTMYWYRQDSGKGLRLIYYSITENDLQKGDLSEGYDASREKKSSFSLTVTSAQKNEMAVFLCASSPGTGFTEVFFGKGTRLTVV.